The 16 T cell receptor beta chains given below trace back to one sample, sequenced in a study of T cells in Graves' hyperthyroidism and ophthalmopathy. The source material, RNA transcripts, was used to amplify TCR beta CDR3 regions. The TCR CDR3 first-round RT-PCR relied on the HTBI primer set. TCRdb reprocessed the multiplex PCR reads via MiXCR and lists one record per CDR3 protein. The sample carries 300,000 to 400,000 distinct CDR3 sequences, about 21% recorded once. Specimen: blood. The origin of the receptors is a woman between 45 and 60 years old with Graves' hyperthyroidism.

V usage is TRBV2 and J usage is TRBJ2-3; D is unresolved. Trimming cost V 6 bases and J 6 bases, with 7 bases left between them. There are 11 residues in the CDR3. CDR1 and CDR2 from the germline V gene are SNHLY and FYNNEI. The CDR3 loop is CASRESDTQYF. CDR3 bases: TGTGCCAGCAGAGAAAGCGATACGCAGTATTTT.

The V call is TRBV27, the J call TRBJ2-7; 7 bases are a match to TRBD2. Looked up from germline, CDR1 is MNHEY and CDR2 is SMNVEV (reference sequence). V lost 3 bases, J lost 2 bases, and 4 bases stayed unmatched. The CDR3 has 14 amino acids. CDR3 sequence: CASSFFREAYEQYF. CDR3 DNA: TGTGCCAGCAGTTTCTTCCGGGAGGCCTACGAGCAGTACTTC.

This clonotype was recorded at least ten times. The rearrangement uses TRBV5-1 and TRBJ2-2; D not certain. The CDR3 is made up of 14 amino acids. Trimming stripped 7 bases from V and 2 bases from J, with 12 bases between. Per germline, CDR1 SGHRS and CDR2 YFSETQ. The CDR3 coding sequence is TGCGCCAGCGGGGAAGTGAGAAACACCGGGGAGCTGTTTTTT. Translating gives CASGEVRNTGELFF.

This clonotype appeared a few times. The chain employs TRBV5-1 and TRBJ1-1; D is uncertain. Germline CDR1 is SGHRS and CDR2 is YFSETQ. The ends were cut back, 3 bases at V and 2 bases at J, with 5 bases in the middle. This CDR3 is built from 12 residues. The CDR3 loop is CASSSFNTEAFF. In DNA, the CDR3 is TGCGCCAGCAGCTCCTTTAACACTGAAGCTTTCTTT.

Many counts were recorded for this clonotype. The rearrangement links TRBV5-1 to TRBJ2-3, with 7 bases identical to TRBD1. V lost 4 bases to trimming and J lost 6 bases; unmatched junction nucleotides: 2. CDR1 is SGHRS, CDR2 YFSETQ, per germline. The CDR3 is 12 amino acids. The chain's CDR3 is CASSPQGDTQYF. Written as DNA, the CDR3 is TGCGCCAGCAGCCCACAGGGGGATACGCAGTATTTT.

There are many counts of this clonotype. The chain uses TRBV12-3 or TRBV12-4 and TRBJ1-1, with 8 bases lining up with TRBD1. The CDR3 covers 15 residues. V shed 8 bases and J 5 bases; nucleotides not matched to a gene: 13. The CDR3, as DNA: TGTGCCAGCCTGGACAGGGTGATTAGTAGGACTGAAGCTTTCTTT. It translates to CASLDRVISRTEAFF.

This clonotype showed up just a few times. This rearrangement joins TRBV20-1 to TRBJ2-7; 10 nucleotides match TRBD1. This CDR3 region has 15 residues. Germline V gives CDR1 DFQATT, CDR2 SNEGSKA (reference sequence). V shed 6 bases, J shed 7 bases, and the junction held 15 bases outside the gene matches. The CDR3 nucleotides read TGCAGTGCCGCGGACAGGGGGAGTCTAATCAAAGAGCAGTACTTC. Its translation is CSAADRGSLIKEQYF.

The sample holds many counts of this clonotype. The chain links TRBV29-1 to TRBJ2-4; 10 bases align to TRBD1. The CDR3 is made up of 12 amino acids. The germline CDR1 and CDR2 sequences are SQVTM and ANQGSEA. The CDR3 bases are TGCAGTGCCGGACAGGGGGGAGACATTCAGTACTTC. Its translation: CSAGQGGDIQYF.

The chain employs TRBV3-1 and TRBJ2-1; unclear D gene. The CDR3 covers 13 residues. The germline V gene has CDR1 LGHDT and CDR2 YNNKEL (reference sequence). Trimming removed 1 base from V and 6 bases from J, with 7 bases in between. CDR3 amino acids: CASSQGYVNEQFF. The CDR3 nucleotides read TGTGCCAGCAGCCAAGGGTACGTCAATGAGCAGTTCTTC.

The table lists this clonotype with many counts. The CDR3 spells CASSSGQGRNEQFF. CDR3 nucleotide sequence: TGTGCCAGCAGCTCGGGACAGGGGAGGAATGAGCAGTTCTTC. This chain links TRBV5-5 with TRBJ2-1; 10 nucleotides match TRBD1. V dropped 3 bases and J dropped 7; count of bases not matched to a gene: 4. The CDR3 extends over 14 amino acids. Per the germline V gene, CDR1 is SGHKS and CDR2 is YYEKEE (reference sequence).

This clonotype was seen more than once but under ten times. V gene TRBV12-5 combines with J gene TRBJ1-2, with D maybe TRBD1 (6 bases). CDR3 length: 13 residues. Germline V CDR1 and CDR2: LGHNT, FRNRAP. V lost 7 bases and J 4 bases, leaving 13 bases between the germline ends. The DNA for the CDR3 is TGTGCTAGTGCCCGGCAGGGGCTCTATGGCTACACCTTC. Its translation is CASARQGLYGYTF.

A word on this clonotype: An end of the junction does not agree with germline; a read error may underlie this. Written as DNA, the CDR3 is TGTGCCAGCAGCCCCCGGAACAAGGAAGAGACCCAGTGCTTC. Translated: CASSPRNKEETQCF. This chain connects TRBV7-9 to TRBJ2-5, with D unclear. This CDR3 spans 14 amino acids. Germline lookup yields CDR1 SEHNR and CDR2 FQNEAQ (reference sequence).

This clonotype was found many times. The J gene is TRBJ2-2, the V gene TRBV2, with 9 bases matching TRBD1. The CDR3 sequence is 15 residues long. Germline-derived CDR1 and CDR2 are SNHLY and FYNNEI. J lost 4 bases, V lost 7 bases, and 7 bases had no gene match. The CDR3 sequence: CASKEGTGPTGELFF. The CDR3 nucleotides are TGTGCCAGCAAGGAAGGGACAGGGCCCACCGGGGAGCTGTTTTTT. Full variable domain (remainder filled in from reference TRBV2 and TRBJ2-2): EPEVTQTPSHQVTQMGQEVILRCVPISNHLYFYWYRQILGQKVEFLVSFYNNEISEKSEIFDDQFSVERPDGSNFTLKIRSTKLEDSAMYFCASKEGTGPTGELFFGEGSRLTVL.

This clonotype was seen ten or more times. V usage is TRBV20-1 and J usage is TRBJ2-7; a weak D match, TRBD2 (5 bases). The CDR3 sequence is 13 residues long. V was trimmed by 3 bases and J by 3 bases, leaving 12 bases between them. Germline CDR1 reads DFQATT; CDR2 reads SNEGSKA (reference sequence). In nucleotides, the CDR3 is TGCAGTGCTAGGCTAGCAGTCGGCTACGAGCAGTACTTC. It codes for CSARLAVGYEQYF.

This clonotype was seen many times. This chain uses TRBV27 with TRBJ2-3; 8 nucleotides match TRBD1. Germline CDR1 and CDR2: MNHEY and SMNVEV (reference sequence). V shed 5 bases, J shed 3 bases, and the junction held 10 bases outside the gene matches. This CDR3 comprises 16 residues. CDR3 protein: CASSPRGRGRTDTQYF. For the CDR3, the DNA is TGTGCCAGCAGTCCTCGGGGCAGGGGGCGGACAGATACGCAGTATTTT.

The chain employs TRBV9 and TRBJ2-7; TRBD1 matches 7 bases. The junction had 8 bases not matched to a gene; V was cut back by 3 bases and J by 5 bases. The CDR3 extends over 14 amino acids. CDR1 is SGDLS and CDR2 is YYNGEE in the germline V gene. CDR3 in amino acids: CASSEFGQAHEQYF. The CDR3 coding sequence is TGTGCCAGCAGCGAATTTGGACAGGCGCACGAGCAGTACTTC.